This TCR beta chain was sequenced for a study of blood T cells in healthy people across ages. Trimming took 7 bases from V and 6 from J, leaving 18 bases between them. This CDR3 comprises 14 residues. Germline CDR1 reads MNHNY; CDR2 reads SVGAGI (reference sequence). With a J-beta primer mix and a sample-barcoded 5' primer, a second PCR ran about 7 to 11 cycles. TCRdb recomputed calls from the 5' RACE reads with MiXCR, one row per CDR3 protein. The sample holds 550,000 to 750,000 distinct CDR3 sequences, 20% to 25% seen once. The chain recombines TRBV6-6 with TRBJ1-1, with D uncertain. The sequenced sample consisted of blood. This receptor was obtained from a man in his 70s in good health. The DNA for the CDR3 is TGTGCCAGCACCCTCCCAGGACGACCTGCTGAAGCTTTCTTT. Translation gives CASTLPGRPAEAFF.